This TCR beta chain was captured by sequencing in a study of T cells in Graves' hyperthyroidism and ophthalmopathy. Findings of the study overall: Blood samples included most of the expanded thyroid clonotypes exceeding 0.001.

Researchers took RNA transcripts and amplified the TCR beta CDR3 regions from them. Researchers ran a first-round RT-PCR on the TCR CDR3 using the HTBI primer set. TCRdb fed the multiplex PCR reads into MiXCR, producing one record per CDR3 protein. The repertoire consists of a few hundred thousand distinct CDR3 sequences, with 15% to 17% occurring once and the leading ten covering roughly 7.3%. Concerning this clonotype: Its antigen is unidentified.

CDR1 is SQVTM and CDR2 is ANQGSEA in the germline V gene. The CDR3 is made up of 12 amino acids. V was pared by 4 bases and J by 4 bases, with 10 bases between. This clonotype originated in a woman aged 30 to 39 with Graves' hyperthyroidism. This chain joins TRBV29-1 and TRBJ1-2; a possible D gene is TRBD1 (5 bases). The sequenced sample consisted of blood. CDR3 DNA sequence: TGCAGCGTTGCTTCAGGGATCTATGGCTACACCTTC. Its translation: CSVASGIYGYTF. Full variable domain (remainder filled in from reference TRBV29-1 and TRBJ1-2): SAVISQKPSRDICQRGTSLTIQCQVDSQVTMMFWYRQQPGQSLTLIATANQGSEATYESGFVIDKFPISRPNLTFSTLTVSNMSPEDSSIYLCSVASGIYGYTFGSGTRLTVV.